Listed below are T cell receptor beta chains from one sample, sequenced in a study of T cell repertoires in aging, cancer and after chemotherapy. TCRdb reprocessed the multiplex PCR reads with MiXCR, giving one entry per CDR3 protein. The table shows about 11,000 distinct CDR3 sequences, with 24% occurring only once. The sequenced material came from blood. The receptors here all came from a human donor in good health. CDR3s leave out the opening cysteine and the closing phenylalanine or tryptophan.

v_call,j_call,cdr3_aa
TRBV7-9,TRBJ1-2,ASSLVRSTSNYGYT
TRBV10-3,TRBJ2-3,AISESGRTDTQY
TRBV12-3/TRBV12-4,TRBJ2-7,ASSIDRGIDEQY
TRBV13,TRBJ2-7,ASSSRLAGDSYEQY
TRBV7-2,TRBJ2-5,ASSRYGETQY
TRBV7-6,TRBJ2-7,ASSSGSWTGEPEQY
TRBV6-5,TRBJ2-5,ASSMGGRETQY
TRBV10-3,TRBJ2-3,ASGQGPGDTQY
TRBV7-2,TRBJ2-7,ASSLGGGQGYEQY
TRBV6-5,TRBJ2-7,ATWDRPYEQY
TRBV29-1,TRBJ1-4,SVGVGRANEKLF
TRBV15,TRBJ1-2,ATSRSQPGNYGYT
TRBV12-3/TRBV12-4,TRBJ2-5,ASNSGGARETQY
TRBV30,TRBJ2-7,AWSAGSRSYEQY
TRBV7-3,TRBJ2-7,ASSPPAGQGAGEQY
TRBV4-2,TRBJ1-1,ASSHTPGQGDSTEAF